The TCR beta chain described here comes from a study of blood T cells in healthy people across ages (dated by TCRdb to 2014 to 2015). Context from the whole study: Template switching captured roughly one uniquely barcoded TCR beta cDNA molecule per two T cells in model experiments. For two donors (one aged 18 to 30 and one aged 80 or older), the study analyzed two additional independent replicas of 1 million unique cDNA reads from the same blood draw. Donors of different ages were randomly distributed across sequencing lanes to avoid experimental bias. Four age groups were formed from the donors: young (average about 15 years), middle-aged (around 37), aged (roughly 56) and long-lived (about 75). The study measured age-related changes in TCR beta repertoire diversity using deep sequencing normalized with unique cDNA molecular identifiers.

The CDR3 has 14 amino acids, counting the end cysteine and phenylalanine. The sequence is cut down to CDR3 DNA, 42 bases in frame from base 1. V loses 4 bases of germline sequence and J loses 1 base, and the interval between the two ends is 10 bases. The germline V gene encodes CDR1 LGHDT and CDR2 YNNKEL (reference sequence). The library was prepared using 5' RACE. The reads were generated on an Illumina HiSeq 2500. The second PCR ran for about 6 to 11 cycles and used a J-beta primer mix along with a sample-barcoded 5' primer. A template-switch 5' adaptor carrying 12 random nucleotides introduced a unique molecular identifier onto each TCR beta cDNA molecule. Each sample yielded at least 2.5 million CDR3-containing paired-end reads. First-strand cDNA was synthesized from all RNA with the Mint cDNA synthesis kit, primed by a TRBC-specific oligonucleotide. After uracil-DNA glycosylase treatment, a first 18-cycle PCR used universal primers M1SS and BC2_uni_R on all cDNA. Per the authors' processing: For normalization, 1 million high-quality reads, each with a distinct molecular identifier, were randomly selected from each sample. Reads with shared molecular identifiers were discarded instead of being binned into consensus sequences. CDR3 identification, clonotype clustering and error correction used MiTCR with a Q25 quality threshold and the strictest error-elimination algorithm. A nonparametric unseen species model with Euler transformation was used to estimate a lower bound on total TCR beta diversity. In TCRdb, the public reads were trimmed at Q25 with fastp and aligned with MiXCR, with productive beta chains retained. Each entry merges the rows of one CDR3 protein and shows their most common DNA and genes. TCRdb's processing, not the study's, gives the V and J calls here. The sample table records fewer than 950,000 distinct CDR3 sequences; about 37% of these occur just once. In total, the top ten clones hold 13% of the sample.

As regards this clonotype: No antigen is known for it. No base quality information exists; no much larger clone differs at one position.

General study outcomes and caveats: There was a strong correlation between observed TCR beta diversity and the percentage of naive T cells measured by flow cytometry. The long-lived group showed more naive CD4+ T cells, fewer expanded clones and increased TCR diversity than the aged group, suggesting age selection. As age increased, observed TCR beta diversity per million T cells dropped in a roughly linear way, and a significant reduction was already evident by age 40. Since profiling was done on bulk unsorted PBMCs, naive and antigen-experienced compartments could not be conclusively compared. Estimates of total diversity based on one million sequenced T cells were considered lower bounds and underestimates. The CMV infection status of donors was not known, potentially confounding age-related changes in expanded clonotypes.

Systemically healthy Caucasian individuals from Russia, 35 to 40 in total and aged about 6 to 100 years, were included as donors. Approximately 9.3 milliliters of peripheral blood were drawn from each donor into EDTA-treated Vacutainer tubes. PBMCs were isolated by Ficoll-Paque density-gradient centrifugation, with at least 6.5 million obtained per sample. Total RNA, at least 6 micrograms per sample, was extracted from PBMCs with Trizol reagent. Naive CD45RAhigh/CD27high T cell percentages were measured by flow cytometry on a PBMC aliquot from every donor. Rearrangement joined TRBV3-1 to TRBJ1-1, with TRBD1 perhaps the D gene, on 6 matching bases. The material sequenced was blood. The sequence was obtained from a man younger than 35 in good health. The DNA is as follows: TGTGCCAGCAGCCGACAGGTCGCGAACACTGAAGCTTTCTTT. This yields the protein CASSRQVANTEAFF.